This TCR beta chain was sequenced during a study of shared clonotypes between healthy human individuals. Trimming left V 3 bases short and J 3 bases short, with 15 bases between. CDR3 length equals 15 residues. Germline V gives CDR1 MGHRA, CDR2 YSYEKL. Profiling relied on immunoSEQ multiplex PCR, and the TCRdb table lists in-frame clones only, not all of them. The sample holds about 480,000 clones, nearly 80% seen once. The TCR originated in a middle-aged woman in good health. Some clones in this sample may be carry-over from other donors' samples. Material for sequencing was PBMCs. The chain employs TRBV4-1 and TRBJ2-7; D perhaps matches TRBD1 (6 bases). CDR3 DNA: TGCGCCAGCAGCCACACTGTAGGGACAAGCTACGAGCAGTACTTC. Translated: CASSHTVGTSYEQYF.